This TCR beta chain was found in a study of graft-versus-host responses after intestinal transplantation. About the research overall: Tacrolimus and steroids were given for two to three years to all recipients after anti-thymocyte globulin induction. Study conclusions and caveats: Levels of circulating GvH clones at their peak were associated with early post-transplant HvG declines. There were GvH clones found in recipient marrow, and some of them appeared first in ileum or blood. Across patients carrying graft-donor T cell macrochimerism, allografts held high graft-versus-host to host-versus-graft clonal ratios.

This CDR3 has 14 amino acids. The V and J ends lost 4 bases and 6 bases respectively, with 12 bases between them. Germline values: CDR1 PRHDT, CDR2 FYEKMQ (reference sequence). This clone has just one count. What it binds is not known. Assay used: immunoSEQ multiplex PCR; TCRdb lists only in-frame clones, some missing. This sample has approximately 90,000 clones, with 75% to 95% found just once. The receptor was isolated from a human donor who received an intestinal transplant. The sample was unstimulated CD8+ T cells sorted from spleen or lymph node cells, taken before intestinal transplant. The chain couples TRBV13 to TRBJ2-2; D possibly uses TRBD1 or TRBD2 (6 bases each). The CDR3 loop is CASSSPGEAGELFF. The CDR3 DNA follows: TGTGCCAGCAGCTCCCCAGGGGAGGCCGGGGAGCTGTTTTTT.